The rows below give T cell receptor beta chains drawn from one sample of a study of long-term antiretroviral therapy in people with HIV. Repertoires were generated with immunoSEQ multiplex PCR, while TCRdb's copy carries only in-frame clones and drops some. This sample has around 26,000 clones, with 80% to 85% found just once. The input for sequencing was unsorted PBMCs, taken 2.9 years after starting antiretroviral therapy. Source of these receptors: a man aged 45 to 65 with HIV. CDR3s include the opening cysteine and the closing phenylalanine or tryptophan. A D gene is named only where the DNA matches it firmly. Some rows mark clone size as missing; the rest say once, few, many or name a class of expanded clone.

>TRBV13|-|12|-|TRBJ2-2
CASSLGVGELFF
TGTGCCAGCAGTTTGGGGGTCGGGGAGCTGTTTTTT
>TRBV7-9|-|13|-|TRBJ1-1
CASSPSPNTEAFF
TGTGCCAGCAGCCCCTCCCCGAACACTGAAGCTTTCTTT
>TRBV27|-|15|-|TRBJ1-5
CASSLRGGLNQPQHF
TGTGCCAGCAGTTTGAGGGGGGGGCTCAATCAGCCCCAGCATTTT
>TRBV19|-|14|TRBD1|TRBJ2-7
CASSGTGGIYEQYF
TGTGCCAGTAGCGGGACAGGGGGCATCTACGAGCAGTACTTC
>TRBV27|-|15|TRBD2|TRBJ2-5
CASSPNAGVQETQYF
TGTGCCAGCAGTCCCAATGCGGGGGTCCAAGAGACCCAGTACTTC
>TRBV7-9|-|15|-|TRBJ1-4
CASSLSAREHEKLFF
TGTGCCAGCAGCTTATCTGCGAGGGAGCATGAAAAACTGTTTTTT
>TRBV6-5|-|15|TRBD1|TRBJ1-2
CASSPRADRGRGYTF
TGTGCCAGCAGCCCCCGAGCGGACAGGGGGCGAGGCTACACCTTC
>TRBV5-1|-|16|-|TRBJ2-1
CASSYPGPPNYIEQFF
TGCGCCAGCAGCTACCCCGGGCCGCCGAATTACATTGAGCAGTTCTTC
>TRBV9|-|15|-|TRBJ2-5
CASSSERGSSETQYF
TGTGCCAGCAGCTCTGAGAGGGGCTCGTCTGAGACCCAGTACTTC
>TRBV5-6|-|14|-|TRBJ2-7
CASSWAVEAIEQYF
TGTGCCAGCAGCTGGGCTGTGGAGGCGATCGAGCAGTACTTC
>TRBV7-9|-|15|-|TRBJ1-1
CASSSGGFPNTEAFF
TGTGCCAGCAGCTCCGGGGGATTCCCGAACACTGAAGCTTTCTTT
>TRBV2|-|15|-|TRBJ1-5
CASSDLGSINQPQHF
TGTGCCAGCAGTGATCTGGGATCCATCAATCAGCCCCAGCATTTT
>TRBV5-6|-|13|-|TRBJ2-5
CASSLDLRGTQYF
TGTGCCAGCAGCTTGGACCTTAGGGGAACCCAGTACTTC
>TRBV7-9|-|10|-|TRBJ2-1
CASSLTEQFF
TGTGCCAGCAGCTTGACTGAGCAGTTCTTC
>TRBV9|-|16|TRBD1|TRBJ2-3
CASSVGGGLSTDTQYF
TGTGCCAGCAGCGTAGGAGGGGGCCTATCCACAGATACGCAGTATTTT
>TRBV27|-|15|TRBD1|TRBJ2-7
CASSFVGQSTYEQYF
TGTGCCAGCAGTTTTGTGGGACAGTCGACCTACGAGCAGTACTTC
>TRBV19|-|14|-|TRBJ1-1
CASRVRGWEAEVFF
TGTGCCAGTAGGGTTCGGGGTTGGGAGGCTGAAGTTTTCTTT
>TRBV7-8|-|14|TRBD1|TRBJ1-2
CASSPPDRIYGYTF
TGTGCCAGCAGCCCTCCGGACAGGATATATGGCTACACCTTC
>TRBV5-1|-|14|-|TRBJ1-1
CASSLGGGDTEAFF
TGCGCCAGCAGCTTGGGGGGAGGGGACACTGAAGCTTTCTTT
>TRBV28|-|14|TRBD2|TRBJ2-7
CASSLGRVLYEQYF
TGTGCCAGCAGTTTAGGGAGGGTCTTGTACGAGCAGTACTTC
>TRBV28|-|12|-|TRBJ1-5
CASRSWGQPQHF
TGTGCCAGTAGATCGTGGGGTCAGCCCCAGCATTTT
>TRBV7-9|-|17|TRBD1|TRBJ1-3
CASSIYGQGPSGNTIYF
TGTGCCAGCAGCATATACGGACAGGGCCCCTCTGGAAACACCATATATTTT
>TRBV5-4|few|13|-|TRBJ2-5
CASSTPGEETQYF
TGTGCCAGCAGCACCCCGGGGGAGGAGACCCAGTACTTC
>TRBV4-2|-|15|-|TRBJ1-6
CASSQVKKPNSPLHF
TGTGCCAGCAGCCAAGTCAAAAAGCCTAATTCACCCCTCCACTTT
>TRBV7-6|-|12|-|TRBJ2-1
CASSLTRVEQFF
TGTGCCAGCAGCTTAACCCGGGTTGAGCAGTTCTTC
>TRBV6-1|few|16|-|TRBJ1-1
CASSARPSGEYTEAFF
TGTGCCAGCAGTGCCAGGCCTTCTGGGGAGTACACTGAAGCTTTCTTT
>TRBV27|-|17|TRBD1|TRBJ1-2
CASSSGQGKAPGYGYTF
TGTGCCAGCAGTTCGGGACAGGGTAAGGCCCCTGGCTATGGCTACACCTTC
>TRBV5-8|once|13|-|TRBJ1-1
CASSLVKPTEAFF
TGTGCCAGCAGCTTGGTCAAGCCCACTGAAGCTTTCTTT
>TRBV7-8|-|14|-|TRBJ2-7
CASSPTRGSDEQYF
TGTGCCAGCAGCCCGACGAGGGGCAGCGACGAGCAGTACTTC
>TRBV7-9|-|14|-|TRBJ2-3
CAITSQDSGDTQYF
TGTGCCATAACCTCCCAGGATTCGGGAGATACGCAGTATTTT
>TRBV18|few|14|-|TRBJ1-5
CASSSTLSGQPQHF
TGTGCCAGCTCCAGCACCCTCTCGGGACAGCCCCAGCATTTT
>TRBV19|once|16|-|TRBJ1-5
CASSIESQGVYQPQHF
TGTGCCAGTAGTATAGAGTCACAGGGAGTTTATCAGCCCCAGCATTTT
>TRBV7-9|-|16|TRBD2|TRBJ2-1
CASSPLAGSSYNEQFF
TGTGCCAGCAGCCCCCTAGCGGGGAGCTCCTACAATGAGCAGTTCTTC
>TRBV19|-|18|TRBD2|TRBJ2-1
CASTPTSGGLRPYNEQFF
TGTGCCAGTACTCCGACTAGCGGGGGGCTCCGACCTTACAATGAGCAGTTCTTC
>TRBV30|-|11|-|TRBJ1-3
CAWSPLYTIYF
TGTGCCTGGAGTCCCCTCTACACCATATATTTT
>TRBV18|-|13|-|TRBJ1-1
CASSPSQETEAFF
TGTGCCAGCTCCCCATCACAGGAAACCGAAGCTTTCTTT
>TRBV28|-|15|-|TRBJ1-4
CASSPGGSTNEKLFF
TGTGCCAGCAGCCCCGGCGGATCAACTAATGAAAAACTGTTTTTT
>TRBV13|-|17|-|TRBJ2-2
CASSPPTGIVSTGELFF
TGTGCCAGCAGCCCTCCCACAGGGATCGTAAGCACCGGGGAGCTGTTTTTT
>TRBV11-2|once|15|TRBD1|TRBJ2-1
CASSFLSGQGDEQFF
TGTGCCAGCAGCTTCCTATCCGGACAGGGGGATGAGCAGTTCTTC
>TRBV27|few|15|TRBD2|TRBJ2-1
CASSLNSGGAYEQFF
TGTGCCAGCAGTTTAAATAGCGGGGGGGCCTATGAGCAGTTCTTC
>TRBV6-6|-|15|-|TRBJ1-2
CASSYSTASAYGYTF
TGTGCCAGCAGTTACTCGACCGCGTCAGCCTATGGCTACACCTTC
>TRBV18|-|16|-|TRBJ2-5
CASSPPMRQTEETQYF
TGTGCCAGCTCACCACCGATGCGGCAAACTGAAGAGACCCAGTACTTC
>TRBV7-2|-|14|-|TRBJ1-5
CASSPRMGDQPQHF
TGTGCCAGCAGCCCTAGGATGGGAGATCAGCCCCAGCATTTT